A single T cell receptor (beta chain) is shown here with its context. This sample is drawn from a study of shared clonotypes between healthy human individuals. The table came from immunoSEQ multiplex PCR; TCRdb's copy has only in-frame clones and leaves some out. The sample shows roughly 2 million clones, approximately 94% of them seen only once. This TCR came from a man aged 18 to 29 in good health. Source material: naive CD4+ T cells sorted from blood. The sample's subset: CD45RA+ positively selected.

Written as DNA, the CDR3 is TGTGCCAGCAGCCGCCCCTCAGTCTCAGGGGCCAACGTCCTGACTTTC. It encodes CASSRPSVSGANVLTF. The gene calls are TRBV5-8 and TRBJ2-6; D is unclear. Germline lookup yields CDR1 SGHTS and CDR2 YDEGEE. The germline V and J ends were trimmed by 4 bases and 4 bases, with 15 bases remaining between them. The CDR3 covers 16 residues.